This T cell receptor beta chain was captured by sequencing in a study of blood T cell repertoires in COVID-19. Study details: Nucleic acid was either cDNA or gDNA, and it came from T cells, B-cell-depleted T cells, or PBMCs.

Germline V gene sequence: CDR1 MNHEY, CDR2 SVGAGI. Trimming cost V 7 bases and J 5 bases; bases outside gene matches: 5. This CDR3 is 13 amino acids long. The study assigned cohorts using participant-reported clinical history. Recovery among Cohort 3 donors was established by two negative PCRs, clearance, or symptom resolution. Assay used: immunoSEQ multiplex PCR; TCRdb lists only in-frame clones, some missing. The sample includes about 150,000 clones, around four fifths of them seen just once. The chain carries TRBV6-5 and TRBJ1-5, with TRBD1 matching over 7 bases. The sequenced sample consisted of PBMCs or T cells enriched from blood (not recorded which). The receptor's source is a man aged 45-60 years who had recovered from COVID-19. The CDR3 spells CASKTGSHQPQHF. The DNA for the CDR3 is TGTGCCAGCAAGACAGGGAGCCATCAGCCCCAGCATTTT.